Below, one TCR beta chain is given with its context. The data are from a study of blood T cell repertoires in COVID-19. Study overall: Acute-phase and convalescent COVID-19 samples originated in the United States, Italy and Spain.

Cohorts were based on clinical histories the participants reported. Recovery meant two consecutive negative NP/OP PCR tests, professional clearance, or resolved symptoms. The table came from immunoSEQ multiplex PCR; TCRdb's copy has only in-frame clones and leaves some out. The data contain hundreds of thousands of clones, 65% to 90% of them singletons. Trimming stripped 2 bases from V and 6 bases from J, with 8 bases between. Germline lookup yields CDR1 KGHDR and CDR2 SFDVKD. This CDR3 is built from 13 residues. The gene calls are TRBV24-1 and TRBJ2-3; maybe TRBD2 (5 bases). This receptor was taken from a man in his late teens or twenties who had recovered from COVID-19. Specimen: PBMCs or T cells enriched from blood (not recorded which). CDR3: CATSDSGFDTQYF. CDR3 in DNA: TGTGCCACCAGTGATTCGGGATTCGATACGCAGTATTTT.